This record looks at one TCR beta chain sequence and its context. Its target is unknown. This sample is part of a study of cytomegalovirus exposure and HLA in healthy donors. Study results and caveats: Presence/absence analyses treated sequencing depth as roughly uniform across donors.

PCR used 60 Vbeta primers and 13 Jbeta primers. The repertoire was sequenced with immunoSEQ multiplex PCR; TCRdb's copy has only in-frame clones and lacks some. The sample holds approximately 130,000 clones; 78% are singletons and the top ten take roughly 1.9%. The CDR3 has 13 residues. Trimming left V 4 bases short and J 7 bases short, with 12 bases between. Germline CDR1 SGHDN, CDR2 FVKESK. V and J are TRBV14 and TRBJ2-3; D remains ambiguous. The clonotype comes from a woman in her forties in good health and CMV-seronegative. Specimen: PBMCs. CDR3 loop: CASSPPLGHTQYF. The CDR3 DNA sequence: TGTGCCAGCAGCCCTCCCCTTGGGCATACGCAGTATTTT.